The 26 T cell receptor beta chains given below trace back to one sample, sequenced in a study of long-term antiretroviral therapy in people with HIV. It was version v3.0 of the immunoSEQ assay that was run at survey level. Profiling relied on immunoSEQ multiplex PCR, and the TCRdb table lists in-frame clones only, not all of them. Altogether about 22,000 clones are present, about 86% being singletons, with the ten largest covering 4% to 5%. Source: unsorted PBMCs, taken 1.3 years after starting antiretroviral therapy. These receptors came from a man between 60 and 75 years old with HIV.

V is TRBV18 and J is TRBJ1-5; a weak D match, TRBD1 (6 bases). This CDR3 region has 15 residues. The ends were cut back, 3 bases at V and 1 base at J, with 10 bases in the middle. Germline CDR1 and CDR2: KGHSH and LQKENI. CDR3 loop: CASSPGQVSNQPQHF. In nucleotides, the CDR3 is TGTGCCAGCTCACCGGGACAAGTAAGCAATCAGCCCCAGCATTTT.

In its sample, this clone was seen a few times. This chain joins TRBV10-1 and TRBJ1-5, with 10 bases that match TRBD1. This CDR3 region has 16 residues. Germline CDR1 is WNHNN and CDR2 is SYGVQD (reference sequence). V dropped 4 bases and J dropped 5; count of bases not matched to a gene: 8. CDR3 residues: CASSVFGDRGDQPQHF. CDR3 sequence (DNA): TGCGCCAGCAGTGTATTTGGGGACAGGGGCGATCAGCCCCAGCATTTT.

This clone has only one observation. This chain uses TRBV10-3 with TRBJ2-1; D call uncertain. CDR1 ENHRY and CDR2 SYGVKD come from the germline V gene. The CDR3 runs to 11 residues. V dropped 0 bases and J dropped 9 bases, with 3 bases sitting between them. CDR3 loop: CAISESSEQFF. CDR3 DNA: TGTGCCATCAGTGAGTCCAGTGAGCAGTTCTTC.

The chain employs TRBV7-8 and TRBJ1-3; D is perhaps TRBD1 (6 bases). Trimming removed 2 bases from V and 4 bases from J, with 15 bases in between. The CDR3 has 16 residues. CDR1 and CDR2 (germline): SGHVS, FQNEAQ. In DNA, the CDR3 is TGTGCCAGCAGCTTAACAAGACAGGCCGCCGGAAACACCATATATTTT. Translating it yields CASSLTRQAAGNTIYF.

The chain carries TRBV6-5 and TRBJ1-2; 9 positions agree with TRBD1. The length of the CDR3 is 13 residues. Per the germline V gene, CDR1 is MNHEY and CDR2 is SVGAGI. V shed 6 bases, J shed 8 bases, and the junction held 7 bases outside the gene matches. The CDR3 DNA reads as TGTGCCAGCAGCCGACAGGGGGTTGGAGGCTACACCTTC. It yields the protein CASSRQGVGGYTF.

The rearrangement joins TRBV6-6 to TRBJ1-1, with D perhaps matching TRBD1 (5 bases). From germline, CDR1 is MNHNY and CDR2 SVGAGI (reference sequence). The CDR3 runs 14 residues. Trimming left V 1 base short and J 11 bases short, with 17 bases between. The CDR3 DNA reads TGTGCCAGCAGTTACTACGCGGCCCAGGGAAGTGCTTTCTTT. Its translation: CASSYYAAQGSAFF.

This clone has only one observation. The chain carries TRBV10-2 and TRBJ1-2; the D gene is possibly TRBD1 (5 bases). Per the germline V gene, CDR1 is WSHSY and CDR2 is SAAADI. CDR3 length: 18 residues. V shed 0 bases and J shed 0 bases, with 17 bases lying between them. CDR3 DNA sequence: TGCGCCAGCAGTGAGTCAAGCGGCTGGACATCGGCTAACTATGGCTACACCTTC. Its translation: CASSESSGWTSANYGYTF.

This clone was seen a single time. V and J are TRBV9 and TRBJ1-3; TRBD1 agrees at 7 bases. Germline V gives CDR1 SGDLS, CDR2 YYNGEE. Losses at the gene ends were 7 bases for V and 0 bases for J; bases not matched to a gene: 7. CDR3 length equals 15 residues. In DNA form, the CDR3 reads TGTGCCAGCGGCGGGGGACAGTACTCTGGAAACACCATATATTTT. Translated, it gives CASGGGQYSGNTIYF.

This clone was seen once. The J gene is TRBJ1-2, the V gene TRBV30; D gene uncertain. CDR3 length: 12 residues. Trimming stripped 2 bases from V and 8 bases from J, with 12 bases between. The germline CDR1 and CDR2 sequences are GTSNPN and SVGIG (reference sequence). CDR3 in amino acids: CAWSWQHDGYTF. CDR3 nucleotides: TGTGCCTGGAGTTGGCAGCATGACGGCTACACCTTC.

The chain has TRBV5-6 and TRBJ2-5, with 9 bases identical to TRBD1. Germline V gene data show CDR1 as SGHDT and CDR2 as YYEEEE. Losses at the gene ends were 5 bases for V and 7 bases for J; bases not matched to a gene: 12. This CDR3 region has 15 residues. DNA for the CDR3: TGTGCCAGCAGGGAGGCGGGACAGGGCGAAGGGACCCAGTACTTC. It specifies CASREAGQGEGTQYF.

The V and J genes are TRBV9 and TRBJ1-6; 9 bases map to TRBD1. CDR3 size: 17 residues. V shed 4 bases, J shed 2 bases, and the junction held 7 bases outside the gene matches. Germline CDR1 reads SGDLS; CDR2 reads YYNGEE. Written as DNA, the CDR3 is TGTGCCAGCAGCCCGGGACAGGGTCGGACCTATAATTCACCCCTCCACTTT. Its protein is CASSPGQGRTYNSPLHF.

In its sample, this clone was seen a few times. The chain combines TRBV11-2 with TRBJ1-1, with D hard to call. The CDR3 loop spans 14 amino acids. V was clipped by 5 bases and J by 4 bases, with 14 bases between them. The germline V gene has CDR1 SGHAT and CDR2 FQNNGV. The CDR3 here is CASSPIFTGTEAFF. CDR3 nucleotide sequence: TGTGCCAGCAGCCCTATCTTTACTGGCACTGAAGCTTTCTTT.

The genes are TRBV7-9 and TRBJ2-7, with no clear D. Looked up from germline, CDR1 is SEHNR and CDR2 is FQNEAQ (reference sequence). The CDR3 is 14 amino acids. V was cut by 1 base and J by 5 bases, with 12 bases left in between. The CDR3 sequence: CASSLVLVPDEQYF. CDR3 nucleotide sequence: TGTGCCAGCAGCTTAGTTTTAGTCCCCGACGAGCAGTACTTC.

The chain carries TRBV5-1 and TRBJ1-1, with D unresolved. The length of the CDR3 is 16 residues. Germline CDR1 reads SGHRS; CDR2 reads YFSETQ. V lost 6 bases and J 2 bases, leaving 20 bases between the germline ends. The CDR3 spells CASTLRSRTDNTEAFF. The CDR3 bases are TGCGCCAGCACGTTACGATCAAGGACCGACAACACTGAAGCTTTCTTT.

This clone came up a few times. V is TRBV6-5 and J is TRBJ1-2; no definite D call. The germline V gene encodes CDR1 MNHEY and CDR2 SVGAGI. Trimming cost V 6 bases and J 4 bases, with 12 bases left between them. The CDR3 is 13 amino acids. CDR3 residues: CASSPRTLYGYTF. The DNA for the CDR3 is TGTGCCAGCAGCCCCCGAACCCTCTATGGCTACACCTTC.

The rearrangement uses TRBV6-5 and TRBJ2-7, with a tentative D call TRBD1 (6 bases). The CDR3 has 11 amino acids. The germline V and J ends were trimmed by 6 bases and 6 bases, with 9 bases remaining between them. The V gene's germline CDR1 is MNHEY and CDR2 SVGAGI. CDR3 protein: CASSHRAEQYF. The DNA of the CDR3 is TGTGCCAGCAGCCACAGGGCCGAGCAGTACTTC.

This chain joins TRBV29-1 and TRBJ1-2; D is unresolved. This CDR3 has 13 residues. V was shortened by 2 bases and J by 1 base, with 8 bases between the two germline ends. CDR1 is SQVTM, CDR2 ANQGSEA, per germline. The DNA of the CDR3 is TGCAGCGTTGAAAACGGGTTTAACTATGGCTACACCTTC. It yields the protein CSVENGFNYGYTF.

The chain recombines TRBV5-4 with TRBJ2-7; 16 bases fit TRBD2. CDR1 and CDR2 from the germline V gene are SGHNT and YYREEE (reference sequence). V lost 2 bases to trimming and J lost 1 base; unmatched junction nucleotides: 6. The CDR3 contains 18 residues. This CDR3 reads CASSLPGLAGGPSYEQYF. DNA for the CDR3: TGTGCCAGCAGCTTACCGGGACTAGCGGGAGGGCCATCCTACGAGCAGTACTTC.

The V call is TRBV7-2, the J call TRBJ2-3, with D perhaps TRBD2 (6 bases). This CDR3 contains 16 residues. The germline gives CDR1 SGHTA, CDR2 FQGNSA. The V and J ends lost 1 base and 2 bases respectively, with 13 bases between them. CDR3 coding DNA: TGTGCCAGCAGCTTAGGTCCCGGGGGAGCCACAGATACGCAGTATTTT. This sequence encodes CASSLGPGGATDTQYF.

The CDR3 here is CASGLVRGERVTAEQFF. Written as DNA, the CDR3 is TGTGCTAGTGGTTTGGTAAGAGGGGAGCGGGTGACGGCCGAGCAGTTCTTC. This chain joins TRBV12-5 and TRBJ2-1; tentative D call: TRBD2 (6 bases). The germline CDR1 and CDR2 sequences are LGHNT and FRNRAP. The V end lost 0 bases, the J end lost 10 bases, and 22 bases lay between the germline ends. The CDR3 is made up of 17 amino acids.

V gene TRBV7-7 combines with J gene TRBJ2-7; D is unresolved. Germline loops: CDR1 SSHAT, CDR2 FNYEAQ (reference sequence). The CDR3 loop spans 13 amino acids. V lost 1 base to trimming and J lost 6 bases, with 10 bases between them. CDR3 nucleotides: TGTGCCAGCAGCTTAGAAGTGGGCGGCGAGCAGTACTTC. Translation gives CASSLEVGGEQYF.

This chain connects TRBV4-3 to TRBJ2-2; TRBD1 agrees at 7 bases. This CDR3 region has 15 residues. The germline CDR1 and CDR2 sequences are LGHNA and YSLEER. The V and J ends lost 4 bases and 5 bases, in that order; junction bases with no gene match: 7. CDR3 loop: CASSPMTGLTGELFF. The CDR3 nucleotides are TGCGCCAGCAGCCCAATGACAGGGCTGACCGGGGAGCTGTTTTTT.

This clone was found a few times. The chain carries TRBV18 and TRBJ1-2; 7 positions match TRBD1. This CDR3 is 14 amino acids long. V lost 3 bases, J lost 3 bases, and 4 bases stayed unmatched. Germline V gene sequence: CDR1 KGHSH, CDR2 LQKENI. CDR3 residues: CASSPTGLDYGYTF. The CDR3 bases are TGTGCCAGCTCACCGACAGGGCTCGACTATGGCTACACCTTC.

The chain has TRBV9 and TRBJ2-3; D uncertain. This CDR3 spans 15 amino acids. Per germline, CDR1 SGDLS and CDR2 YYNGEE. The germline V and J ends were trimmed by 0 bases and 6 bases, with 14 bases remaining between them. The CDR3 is CASSVAGNLGDTQYF. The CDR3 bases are TGTGCCAGCAGCGTAGCTGGCAATTTGGGGGATACGCAGTATTTT.

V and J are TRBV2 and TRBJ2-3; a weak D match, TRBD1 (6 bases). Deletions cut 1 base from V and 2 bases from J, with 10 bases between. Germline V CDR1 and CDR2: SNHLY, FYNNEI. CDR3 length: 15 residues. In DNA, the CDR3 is TGTGCCAGCAGTGAAGACGGACAGACCACAGATACGCAGTATTTT. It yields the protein CASSEDGQTTDTQYF.

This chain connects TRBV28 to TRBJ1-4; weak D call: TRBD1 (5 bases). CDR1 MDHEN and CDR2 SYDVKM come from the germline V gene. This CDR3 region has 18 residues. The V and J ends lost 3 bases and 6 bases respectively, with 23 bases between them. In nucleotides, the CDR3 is TGTGCCAGCAGTTTCCCAATAAAGACAGCTGGAGCGGATGAAAAACTGTTTTTT. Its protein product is CASSFPIKTAGADEKLFF.